This passage covers 20 T cell receptor beta chains from one sample sequenced in a study of sequential checkpoint blockade in melanoma. The treatment: randomized to nivolumab then ipilimumab (arm A) or the reverse (arm B). The table came from immunoSEQ multiplex PCR; TCRdb's copy has only in-frame clones and leaves some out. The sample comprises around 37,000 clones, more than 25% of which are singletons, and 1.5% to 2% rests with the top ten. This material consisted of tumor tissue (inferred from file names), taken from a patient given nivolumab and ipilimumab in sequence. The source of these receptors is a human donor with melanoma.

The V and J genes are TRBV6-7 and TRBJ2-1, with 8 bases lining up with TRBD2. TRBV6-7 is annotated as an ORF whose role is uncertain. The CDR3 sequence is 15 residues long. The V gene end was trimmed by 4 bases and the J gene end by 6 bases; junction bases not matched to a gene: 8. The DNA for the CDR3 is TGTGCCAGCAGTTCATCCCTAGCGGGCGTCAATGAGCAGTTCTTC. Translated: CASSSSLAGVNEQFF.

The J gene is TRBJ2-3, the V gene TRBV14, with a tentative D call TRBD2 (5 bases). Germline assignment: CDR1 SGHDN and CDR2 FVKESK. This CDR3 contains 13 residues. Trimming shortened V by 1 base and J by 8 bases, and 10 bases separated the two germline ends. CDR3 coding DNA: TGTGCCAGCAGCCAAGCCCCCGAGGGTACGCAGTATTTT. Translation gives CASSQAPEGTQYF.

This clone showed up just once. The chain has TRBV12-5 and TRBJ1-2, with 8 nucleotides matching TRBD1. CDR3 length: 11 amino acids. Germline values: CDR1 LGHNT, CDR2 FRNRAP. CDR3 residues: CASISADRVTF. CDR3 DNA sequence: TGTGCCAGCATTTCCGCGGACAGGGTCACCTTC.

The genes are TRBV6-8 and TRBJ2-3; TRBD2 matches 9 bases. This CDR3 spans 15 amino acids. Per the germline V gene, CDR1 is MNHGY and CDR2 is SAAAGT. V shed 5 bases, J shed 4 bases, and the junction held 7 bases outside the gene matches. The CDR3 loop reads CASSISGSTADTQYF. The CDR3 nucleotides are TGTGCCAGCAGTATTAGCGGGAGTACCGCAGATACGCAGTATTTT.

This clone was picked up one time. The rearrangement links TRBV19 to TRBJ2-7; 7 nucleotides align to TRBD1. Germline V gene sequence: CDR1 LNHDA, CDR2 SQIVND (reference sequence). The J segment lost 3 bases and the V segment lost 3 bases, leaving 8 bases of the junction unmatched. There are 15 residues in the CDR3. In nucleotides, the CDR3 is TGTGCCAGTAGTATGGGGTTCTCAGGGGGCTACGAGCAGTACTTC. It is translated as CASSMGFSGGYEQYF. The variable domain in full, completed from reference TRBV19 and TRBJ2-7, reads DGGITQSPKYLFRKEGQNVTLSCEQNLNHDAMYWYRQDPGQGLRLIYYSQIVNDFQKGDIAEGYSVSREKKESFPLTVTSAQKNPTAFYLCASSMGFSGGYEQYFGPGTRLTVT.

J is TRBJ1-4 and V is TRBV11-3; 8 bases map to TRBD1. Germline V gives CDR1 SGHNT, CDR2 YENEEA. CDR3 length: 18 residues. V lost 3 bases, J lost 8 bases, and 17 bases stayed unmatched. The CDR3: CASSLMKRLDRVKEKLFF. The CDR3 DNA reads TGTGCCAGCAGCTTGATGAAAAGATTGGACAGGGTAAAGGAAAAACTGTTTTTT.

This chain connects TRBV29-1 to TRBJ1-1; D gene unclear. The CDR3 spans 13 residues. Germline V gene sequence: CDR1 SQVTM, CDR2 ANQGSEA. Trimming took off 7 bases at V and 4 bases at J, with 16 bases between the two ends. As DNA, the CDR3 is TGCAGCGCGACCCGGTCACGAGGCACTGAAGCTTTCTTT. Amino acids: CSATRSRGTEAFF.

The genes are TRBV14 and TRBJ1-6, with D possibly matching TRBD1 (6 bases). Germline V gene sequence: CDR1 SGHDN, CDR2 FVKESK. The V end was cut by 0 bases, the J end by 7 bases, with 13 bases between. The CDR3 is made up of 16 amino acids. In DNA, the CDR3 is TGTGCCAGCAGCCAAGATCAAAGGACAGAAAATTCACCCCTCCACTTT. This codes for CASSQDQRTENSPLHF.

This clone showed up just a few times. The V gene is TRBV5-1, the J gene TRBJ2-3, with 13 bases fitting TRBD2. V dropped 4 bases and J dropped 3; count of bases not matched to a gene: 2. The V gene's germline CDR1 is SGHRS and CDR2 YFSETQ. The CDR3 totals 15 residues. CDR3 sequence: CASSPGLAGTDTQYF. The CDR3 DNA follows: TGCGCCAGCAGCCCGGGACTAGCGGGGACAGATACGCAGTATTTT. Using reference TRBV5-1 and TRBJ2-3 for the parts outside the CDR3, the full variable domain is KAGVTQTPRYLIKTRGQQVTLSCSPISGHRSVSWYQQTPGQGLQFLFEYFSETQRNKGNFPGRFSGRQFSNSRSEMNVSTLELGDSALYLCASSPGLAGTDTQYFGPGTRLTVL.

This clone occurred many times. This chain links TRBV11-3 with TRBJ1-1; 8 positions match TRBD1. Germline CDR1 SGHNT, CDR2 YENEEA. There are 14 residues in the CDR3. The J segment lost 5 bases and the V segment lost 3 bases, leaving 5 bases of the junction unmatched. The CDR3 DNA is TGTGCCAGCAGCTTGAGACAGGGGTGGACTGAAGCTTTCTTT. As protein: CASSLRQGWTEAFF. Full variable domain (outside the CDR3, taken from reference TRBV11-3 and TRBJ1-1): EAGVVQSPRYKIIEKKQPVAFWCNPISGHNTLYWYLQNLGQGPELLIRYENEEAVDDSQLPKDRFSAERLKGVDSTLKIQPAELGDSAVYLCASSLRQGWTEAFFGQGTRLTVV.

A single count supports this clone. This chain connects TRBV29-1 to TRBJ1-2, with TRBD1 as a possible D gene (5 bases). This CDR3 comprises 13 residues. Germline loops: CDR1 SQVTM, CDR2 ANQGSEA. Trimming cost V 3 bases and J 5 bases, with 13 bases left between them. The DNA of the CDR3 is TGCAGCGTTGATCGGTCACGGGGGTATGGCTACACCTTC. This encodes CSVDRSRGYGYTF.

This clone has more than one count but fewer than ten. V is TRBV4-1 and J is TRBJ2-2; D is unclear. The CDR3 is 12 residues long. With 1 base removed from V and 8 bases from J, the gap between germline ends came to 5 bases. From germline, CDR1 is MGHRA and CDR2 YSYEKL. CDR3 protein: CASSQGWGELFF. In DNA, the CDR3 is TGCGCCAGCAGCCAAGGATGGGGGGAGCTGTTTTTT.

This rearrangement joins TRBV9 to TRBJ1-2, with D possibly TRBD1 on 6 matching bases. The CDR3 is made up of 15 amino acids. Germline assignment: CDR1 SGDLS and CDR2 YYNGEE. The V gene lost 2 bases and the J gene lost 1 base, with 12 bases spanning the gap. The chain's CDR3 is CASSVSRTVNYGYTF. CDR3 coding DNA: TGTGCCAGCAGCGTGTCCAGGACAGTTAACTATGGCTACACCTTC.

The V and J genes are TRBV23-1 and TRBJ2-6; D remains unclear. TRBV23-1 counts as an open reading frame of uncertain function. Trimming left V 6 bases short and J 12 bases short, with 15 bases between. The length of the CDR3 is 13 residues. The CDR3: CASSLELKGVLTF. CDR3 nucleotide sequence: TGCGCCAGCAGCTTAGAGTTGAAGGGCGTCCTGACTTTC.

This clone turned up a few times. V gene TRBV1 combines with J gene TRBJ1-1; TRBD1, as called in the table, went unchecked against the DNA. TRBV1 is flagged as a pseudogene. The CDR3 covers 16 residues. The CDR3 DNA reads TGCGCCAGCACCCTCGGGACAGGGAAGATGAACACTGAAGCTTTCTTT. It encodes CASTLGTGKMNTEAFF.

The chain employs TRBV6-8 and TRBJ2-1; TRBD2 is a possible D gene (6 bases). V was clipped by 10 bases and J by 9 bases, with 22 bases between them. CDR1 MNHGY and CDR2 SAAAGT come from the germline V gene. The CDR3 totals 14 residues. The CDR3 region is CATFSGPQSAEQFF. CDR3 nucleotide sequence: TGTGCCACCTTTAGCGGCCCCCAAAGCGCTGAGCAGTTCTTC.

V usage is TRBV18 and J usage is TRBJ2-1, with D perhaps assigned TRBD1 or TRBD2 (5 bases each). The CDR3 is 17 amino acids. CDR1 and CDR2 (germline): KGHSH, LQKENI. The V end lost 6 bases, the J end lost 4 bases, and 22 bases lay between the germline ends. The chain's CDR3 is CASSPRGEGTRYNEQFF. CDR3 coding DNA: TGTGCCAGCTCGCCTCGAGGAGAAGGGACGCGGTACAATGAGCAGTTCTTC.

CDR3 DNA: TGTGCCACCAGCAGAGCTCTTGGACGAGGGGACGTTCAGTACTTC. Protein: CATSRALGRGDVQYF. The genes are TRBV15 and TRBJ2-4; the D call may be TRBD1 or TRBD2 (5 bases each). The CDR3 loop spans 15 amino acids. The V gene's germline CDR1 is LNHNV and CDR2 YYDKDF (reference sequence). Trimming left V 1 base short and J 11 bases short, with 18 bases between. The variable domain in full, completed from reference TRBV15 and TRBJ2-4, reads DAMVIQNPRYQVTQFGKPVTLSCSQTLNHNVMYWYQQKSSQAPKLLFHYYDKDFNNEADTPDNFQSRRPNTSFCFLDIRSPGLGDTAMYLCATSRALGRGDVQYFGAGTRLSVL.

The chain combines TRBV29-1 with TRBJ2-4, with D perhaps given as TRBD1 or TRBD2 (6 bases each). V dropped 3 bases and J dropped 7 bases, with 16 bases sitting between them. The CDR3 loop spans 14 amino acids. The germline V gene has CDR1 SQVTM and CDR2 ANQGSEA. The CDR3 region is CSVERAPGANIQYF. In DNA, the CDR3 is TGCAGCGTTGAGCGTGCCCCGGGGGCGAACATTCAGTACTTC.

This sequence joins TRBV11-3 and TRBJ2-7; tentatively, D is TRBD1 (5 bases). This CDR3 contains 15 residues. The V end was cut by 3 bases, the J end by 3 bases, with 15 bases between. In germline, CDR1 is SGHNT, CDR2 YENEEA. The CDR3 coding sequence is TGTGCCAGCAGCTTGGACCCGACAGTAATCTACGAGCAGTACTTC. It encodes CASSLDPTVIYEQYF.